Presented here are 20 T cell receptor beta chains from one specimen sequenced in a study of T cell repertoires in cytomegalovirus infection. TCRdb independently ran MiXCR on the reads; one entry per CDR3 protein. The table records about 830,000 distinct CDR3 sequences, over 25% of them present only once. Antigens of these TCRs are unknown. The input for sequencing was cultured CD8+ T cells from PBMCs, taken from culture after CMV antigen stimulation. Receptor source: a human donor in good health (CMV status not recorded). Some clones in this sample may be carry-over from other donors' samples.

This clonotype was found many times. This chain connects TRBV4-2 to TRBJ2-2, with D tentatively TRBD2 (6 bases). V was cut by 1 base and J by 0 bases, with 12 bases left in between. The CDR3 runs to 17 residues. The germline gives CDR1 LGHNA, CDR2 YNFKEQ. The CDR3 sequence: CASSQVGLLANTGELFF. The CDR3 DNA sequence: TGTGCCAGCAGCCAAGTGGGACTCCTTGCGAACACCGGGGAGCTGTTTTTT.

The chain couples TRBV15 to TRBJ2-1; TRBD1 is a possible D gene (6 bases). Trimming removed 0 bases from V and 4 bases from J, with 10 bases in between. In germline, CDR1 is LNHNV, CDR2 YYDKDF (reference sequence). This CDR3 contains 15 residues. The CDR3 loop reads CATSRDQGRYNEQFF. The CDR3 bases are TGTGCCACCAGCAGAGATCAGGGGAGATACAATGAGCAGTTCTTC.

This clonotype occurred many times. The rearrangement uses TRBV7-6 and TRBJ2-3; D not certain. This CDR3 region has 16 residues. From germline, CDR1 is SGHVS and CDR2 FNYEAQ. The V end was cut by 0 bases, the J end by 0 bases, with 10 bases between. CDR3 in amino acids: CASSLAPDISTDTQYF. The CDR3 DNA follows: TGTGCCAGCAGCTTAGCTCCGGATATTAGCACAGATACGCAGTATTTT. Based on the CDR3 plus reference TRBV7-6 and TRBJ2-3, the full variable domain is GAGVSQSPRYKVTKRGQDVALRCDPISGHVSLYWYRQALGQGPEFLTYFNYEAQQDKSGLPNDRFSAERPEGSISTLTIQRTEQRDSAMYRCASSLAPDISTDTQYFGPGTRLTVL.

The J gene is TRBJ1-2, the V gene TRBV9; TRBD1 matches at 8 bases. The V and J ends lost 3 bases and 4 bases, in that order; junction bases with no gene match: 8. Germline V gene sequence: CDR1 SGDLS, CDR2 YYNGEE. The CDR3 runs 15 residues. Written as DNA, the CDR3 is TGTGCCAGCAGCGGACAGGGGATGGAGGTCTATGGCTACACCTTC. The encoded protein is CASSGQGMEVYGYTF.

The rearrangement uses TRBV27 and TRBJ2-3; D possibly corresponds to TRBD2 (5 bases). Trimming took 4 bases from V and 3 from J, leaving 14 bases between them. This CDR3 has 15 residues. CDR1 is MNHEY and CDR2 is SMNVEV in the germline V gene (reference sequence). CDR3 region: CASSSASYRTDTQYF. CDR3 coding DNA: TGTGCCAGCAGTTCAGCTAGCTATAGAACAGATACGCAGTATTTT.

The table lists this clonotype with a few counts. V and J are TRBV6-2 or TRBV6-3 and TRBJ2-5; no firm D call. The CDR3 loop spans 12 amino acids. The germline gives CDR1 MNHEY, CDR2 SVGEGT. The germline V and J ends were trimmed by 4 bases and 5 bases, with 8 bases remaining between them. CDR3 region: CASSFDGETQYF. The CDR3 coding sequence is TGTGCCAGCAGTTTCGATGGGGAGACCCAGTACTTC.

In its sample, this clonotype was seen a few times. The J gene is TRBJ2-2, the V gene TRBV7-2; the match to TRBD1 covers 7 bases. Germline V gene sequence: CDR1 SGHTA, CDR2 FQGNSA. After removal of 3 bases from V and 4 bases from J, the junction contained 8 bases not matched to a gene. The CDR3 totals 16 residues. The CDR3 DNA reads TGTGCCAGCAGCTTCCGGGACAGAATCATCACCGGGGAGCTGTTTTTT. It specifies CASSFRDRIITGELFF.

The chain joins TRBV6-8 to TRBJ2-5; the D gene could be TRBD1 or TRBD2 (5 bases each). The CDR3 extends over 15 amino acids. Germline CDR1 and CDR2: MNHGY and SAAAGT. The V end lost 3 bases, the J end lost 4 bases, and 15 bases lay between the germline ends. DNA of the CDR3: TGTGCCAGCAGTTATAGAGGGTTGGGGCGAGAGACCCAGTACTTC. It yields the protein CASSYRGLGRETQYF.

The chain combines TRBV27 with TRBJ2-2; D call uncertain. The CDR3 length is 14 residues. Trimming cost V 3 bases and J 2 bases, with 7 bases left between them. CDR1 and CDR2 (germline): MNHEY, SMNVEV (reference sequence). DNA for the CDR3: TGTGCCAGCAGTTTGTACTCCAACACCGGGGAGCTGTTTTTT. It encodes CASSLYSNTGELFF.

This clonotype has a count of ten or more. The chain joins TRBV7-2 to TRBJ1-1; the D is unclear. The ends were cut back, 2 bases at V and 3 bases at J, with 13 bases in the middle. Germline V gives CDR1 SGHTA, CDR2 FQGNSA. CDR3 length: 15 residues. CDR3 loop: CASSLFPRLDTEAFF. CDR3 bases: TGTGCCAGCAGCTTATTCCCCCGTCTCGACACTGAAGCTTTCTTT. Based on the CDR3 plus reference TRBV7-2 and TRBJ1-1, the full variable domain is GAGVSQSPSNKVTEKGKDVELRCDPISGHTALYWYRQSLGQGLEFLIYFQGNSAPDKSGLPSDRFSAERTGGSVSTLTIQRTQQEDSAVYLCASSLFPRLDTEAFFGQGTRLTVV.

This clonotype was seen only a few times. The chain has TRBV27 and TRBJ2-3; a weak D match, TRBD2 (5 bases). V was trimmed by 7 bases and J by 2 bases, leaving 13 bases between them. Germline-derived CDR1 and CDR2 are MNHEY and SMNVEV (reference sequence). This CDR3 spans 14 amino acids. CDR3 amino acids: CASTQSGVTDTQYF. In DNA form, the CDR3 reads TGTGCCAGCACCCAATCCGGGGTCACAGATACGCAGTATTTT.

This clonotype came up many times. This chain joins TRBV7-8 and TRBJ2-3; D may be TRBD2 (5 bases). The CDR3 is 17 amino acids. The V end lost 5 bases, the J end lost 0 bases, and 18 bases lay between the germline ends. Looked up from germline, CDR1 is SGHVS and CDR2 is FQNEAQ. This CDR3 reads CASSPPRDAISTDTQYF. In DNA form, the CDR3 reads TGTGCCAGCAGCCCCCCGAGGGATGCAATTAGCACAGATACGCAGTATTTT.

This sequence joins TRBV28 and TRBJ1-5; D not certain. Germline values: CDR1 MDHEN, CDR2 SYDVKM. V was shortened by 3 bases and J by 9 bases, with 6 bases between the two germline ends. The CDR3 covers 11 residues. CDR3 sequence (DNA): TGTGCCAGCAGTTTTGGAGGGCCCCAGCATTTT. It translates to CASSFGGPQHF. The whole variable domain, filled in from reference TRBV28 and TRBJ1-5, reads DVKVTQSSRYLVKRTGEKVFLECVQDMDHENMFWYRQDPGLGLRLIYFSYDVKMKEKGDIPEGYSVSREKKERFSLILESASTNQTSMYLCASSFGGPQHFGDGTRLSIL.

The chain is built from TRBV6-6 and TRBJ2-1; D remains unclear. Per the germline V gene, CDR1 is MNHNY and CDR2 is SVGAGI (reference sequence). The ends were cut back, 6 bases at V and 1 base at J, with 10 bases in the middle. The CDR3 loop spans 14 amino acids. The CDR3: CASRPTTSYNEQFF. The CDR3, as DNA: TGTGCCAGCAGGCCTACGACTTCCTACAATGAGCAGTTCTTC.

This clonotype was detected only once. The CDR3 region is CASSQEILSSYNEQFF. CDR3 DNA: TGTGCCAGCAGCCAAGAGATCCTAAGCTCCTACAATGAGCAGTTCTTC. The chain links TRBV14 to TRBJ2-1, with D hard to call. V dropped 0 bases and J dropped 0 bases, with 9 bases sitting between them. The V gene's germline CDR1 is SGHDN and CDR2 FVKESK. The CDR3 runs 16 residues.

This clonotype was counted only a few times. The chain combines TRBV27 with TRBJ2-4; no clear D. The CDR3 length is 15 residues. Germline loops: CDR1 MNHEY, CDR2 SMNVEV (reference sequence). The V gene lost 5 bases and the J gene lost 5 bases, with 16 bases spanning the gap. CDR3 residues: CASSPWTPGENIQYF. The CDR3 DNA follows: TGTGCCAGCAGTCCATGGACCCCTGGGGAAAACATTCAGTACTTC.

A few counts support this clonotype. V usage is TRBV28 and J usage is TRBJ2-7; perhaps TRBD1 as D (6 bases). V was trimmed by 7 bases and J by 3 bases, leaving 19 bases between them. The length of the CDR3 is 15 residues. Germline V gene data show CDR1 as MDHEN and CDR2 as SYDVKM. CDR3 in amino acids: CASTSDRLGNYEQYV. The CDR3 DNA follows: TGTGCCAGCACAAGCGACAGGTTGGGGAACTACGAGCAGTACGTC.

This clonotype was observed a handful of times. J is TRBJ2-5 and V is TRBV7-2, with D perhaps TRBD2 (6 bases). The CDR3 contains 14 residues. Germline values: CDR1 SGHTA, CDR2 FQGNSA. With 5 bases removed from V and 0 bases from J, the gap between germline ends came to 10 bases. This CDR3 reads CASSPGVYQETQYF. The CDR3 DNA reads as TGTGCCAGCAGCCCGGGGGTTTACCAAGAGACCCAGTACTTC.

This clonotype was found a few times. V and J are TRBV27 and TRBJ2-7, with 10 bases identical to TRBD2. The junction had 4 bases not matched to a gene; V was cut back by 5 bases and J by 0 bases. The germline gives CDR1 MNHEY, CDR2 SMNVEV (reference sequence). CDR3 size: 15 residues. CDR3 sequence (DNA): TGTGCCAGCAGTCCGGGACTAGCGCTCTCCTACGAGCAGTACTTC. This codes for CASSPGLALSYEQYF.

V and J are TRBV5-6 and TRBJ2-1; possible D gene TRBD1, 7 bases. V was trimmed by 4 bases and J by 2 bases, leaving 13 bases between them. Germline V gives CDR1 SGHDT, CDR2 YYEEEE. CDR3 size: 15 residues. The CDR3, as DNA: TGTGCCAGCAGCGGAGGGGACAGCCCCTACAATGAGCAGTTCTTC. Amino acid sequence: CASSGGDSPYNEQFF. The entire variable domain, with the rest obtained from reference TRBV5-6 and TRBJ2-1, is as follows: DAGVTQSPTHLIKTRGQQVTLRCSPKSGHDTVSWYQQALGQGPQFIFQYYEEEERQRGNFPDRFSGHQFPNYSSELNVNALLLGDSALYLCASSGGDSPYNEQFFGPGTRLTVL.